This TCR beta chain was identified in a study of blood T cell repertoires in COVID-19. Across the study: Samples of COVID-19 (acute and convalescent) were obtained from the United States, Italy and Spain.

This CDR3 spans 14 amino acids. Trimming took 3 bases from V and 7 from J; bases not matched to a gene: 3. Germline CDR1 reads SQVTM; CDR2 reads ANQGSEA. Assay used: immunoSEQ multiplex PCR; TCRdb lists only in-frame clones, some missing. The sample lists over 200,000 clones, 65% to 90% occurring once. The chain combines TRBV29-1 with TRBJ2-3; 14 nucleotides agree with TRBD2. The sequence was obtained from a man aged 80 or over with acute or convalescent COVID-19. The specimen sequenced was peripheral blood. CDR3 coding DNA: TGCAGCGTTGAGGGGACTAGCGGGAGAAATACGCAGTATTTT. Translating it yields CSVEGTSGRNTQYF.